A single sample gave rise to the 9 T cell receptor beta chains below, sequenced in a study of T cell changes during pregnancy in multiple sclerosis. The table came from immunoSEQ multiplex PCR; TCRdb's copy has only in-frame clones and leaves some out. The table has 50,000 to 80,000 clones, 91% seen once. The sample in question was CD8+ T cells from peripheral blood mononuclear cells, obtained before pregnancy. The receptors here all came from a female donor with multiple sclerosis, enrolled in a pregnancy study.

The genes are TRBV9 and TRBJ2-1; the match to TRBD2 covers 7 bases. The V and J ends lost 0 bases and 6 bases, in that order; junction bases with no gene match: 3. The length of the CDR3 is 14 residues. Germline loops: CDR1 SGDLS, CDR2 YYNGEE. CDR3 residues: CASSVEGGSNEQFF. CDR3 coding DNA: TGTGCCAGCAGCGTAGAGGGAGGGTCCAATGAGCAGTTCTTC.

The chain joins TRBV6-5 to TRBJ2-3; the D gene is possibly TRBD2 (5 bases). Germline V lookup: CDR1 MNHEY, CDR2 SVGAGI. The CDR3 consists of 15 residues. Trimming shortened V by 2 bases and J by 3 bases, and 12 bases separated the two germline ends. The CDR3 here is CASSYEGSRTDTQYF. CDR3 sequence (DNA): TGTGCCAGCAGTTACGAGGGAAGTCGGACAGATACGCAGTATTTT.

V gene TRBV7-3 combines with J gene TRBJ2-1; TRBD2 aligns across 8 bases. This CDR3 spans 14 amino acids. The trim removed 5 bases at V and 8 bases at J, leaving 8 bases unmatched. Per the germline V gene, CDR1 is SGHTA and CDR2 is FQGTGA. The CDR3 DNA follows: TGTGCCAGCAGCCTCAAAGCGGGGGTGGATGAGCAGTTCTTC. Its protein product is CASSLKAGVDEQFF. The full variable domain, with the rest looked up from reference TRBV7-3 and TRBJ2-1, is GAGVSQTPSNKVTEKGKYVELRCDPISGHTALYWYRQSLGQGPEFLIYFQGTGAADDSGLPNDRFFAVRPEGSVSTLKIQRTERGDSAVYLCASSLKAGVDEQFFGPGTRLTVL.

The chain recombines TRBV11-2 with TRBJ2-5, with 16 bases aligning to TRBD2. Trimming took 5 bases from V and 3 from J; bases not matched to a gene: 9. There are 18 residues in the CDR3. From germline, CDR1 is SGHAT and CDR2 FQNNGV. CDR3: CASSQHGTSGGAEETQYF. The CDR3 coding sequence is TGTGCCAGCAGCCAACACGGGACTAGCGGGGGGGCTGAAGAGACCCAGTACTTC.

The CDR3 bases are TGTGCCAGCGAGGGCCCCGAGCAGTACTTC. The encoded protein is CASEGPEQYF. This chain links TRBV2 with TRBJ2-7, with a possible D match to TRBD2 (5 bases). Germline-derived CDR1 and CDR2 are SNHLY and FYNNEI. CDR3 length: 10 residues. The V gene lost 8 bases and the J gene lost 6 bases, with 8 bases spanning the gap. The complete variable domain, with remaining parts taken from reference TRBV2 and TRBJ2-7, reads EPEVTQTPSHQVTQMGQEVILRCVPISNHLYFYWYRQILGQKVEFLVSFYNNEISEKSEIFDDQFSVERPDGSNFTLKIRSTKLEDSAMYFCASEGPEQYFGPGTRLTVT.

The chain is built from TRBV5-1 and TRBJ2-1, with 9 bases fitting TRBD1. The CDR3 covers 15 residues. The germline V gene encodes CDR1 SGHRS and CDR2 YFSETQ. Trimming removed 3 bases from V and 3 bases from J; junction bases left unmatched: 4. The CDR3, as DNA: TGCGCCAGCAGCTCGGGGACAGGGTTCTACAATGAGCAGTTCTTC. Translated: CASSSGTGFYNEQFF.

V usage is TRBV9 and J usage is TRBJ2-3, with TRBD2 matching over 8 bases. With 0 bases clipped from V and 3 bases from J, the junction kept 6 bases outside the gene matches. The CDR3 runs to 16 residues. The germline V gene encodes CDR1 SGDLS and CDR2 YYNGEE. CDR3 residues: CASSVDEAGDTDTQYF. DNA of the CDR3: TGTGCCAGCAGCGTAGACGAAGCGGGGGATACAGATACGCAGTATTTT. The variable domain in full, with the rest retrieved from reference TRBV9 and TRBJ2-3, is DSGVTQTPKHLITATGQRVTLRCSPRSGDLSVYWYQQSLDQGLQFLIQYYNGEERAKGNILERFSAQQFPDLHSELNLSSLELGDSALYFCASSVDEAGDTDTQYFGPGTRLTVL.

The rearrangement joins TRBV27 to TRBJ2-1; D not resolved. V was clipped by 2 bases and J by 10 bases, with 12 bases between them. Germline-derived CDR1 and CDR2 are MNHEY and SMNVEV (reference sequence). The CDR3 is 13 residues long. The CDR3 here is CASSLVAGEEQFF. As DNA, the CDR3 is TGTGCCAGCAGTTTAGTAGCCGGCGAGGAGCAGTTCTTC.

This clone appeared a single time. The CDR3 region has the DNA TGCGCCAGCAGCCAACGAGACAACGTCTACGAGCAGTACTTC. This translates into CASSQRDNVYEQYF. This chain uses TRBV4-1 with TRBJ2-7, with unresolved D. V lost 2 bases, J lost 3 bases, and 11 bases lay in between. CDR3 length equals 14 residues. Germline V CDR1 and CDR2: MGHRA, YSYEKL.